The rows below give T cell receptor beta chains drawn from one sample of a study of blood T cell repertoires in COVID-19. Sequencing used immunoSEQ multiplex PCR; TCRdb keeps in-frame clones, though not all of them. The data contain about 280,000 clones, approximately 90% of them singletons. The specimen was PBMCs or T cells enriched from blood (not recorded which). These TCRs come from a woman aged 55-69 years in a cohort exposed to, infected with or recovered from COVID-19 (not recorded which). Both conserved end residues are part of each CDR3. The order of the fields is J gene, V gene, clone size, D gene, CDR3 DNA, CDR3 protein. D genes are given only for firm matches. Expanded clones are given a class, and other clones once, few, many or no size at all.

j_call: TRBJ1-6
v_call: TRBV18
clone_size: -
d_call: -
cdr3_nt: TGTGCCAGCTCACCACTTGTAAATTCACCCCTCCACTTT
cdr3_aa: CASSPLVNSPLHF

j_call: TRBJ2-3
v_call: TRBV6-6
clone_size: -
d_call: -
cdr3_nt: TGTGCCAGCAGTTACGGCAGGGGAGAAAGCACAGATACGCAGTATTTT
cdr3_aa: CASSYGRGESTDTQYF

j_call: TRBJ2-5
v_call: TRBV29-1
clone_size: -
d_call: TRBD2
cdr3_nt: TGCAGCGTCGAGACTAGCGGGAGAGGAGAGACCCAGTACTTC
cdr3_aa: CSVETSGRGETQYF

j_call: TRBJ1-2
v_call: TRBV27
clone_size: -
d_call: TRBD1
cdr3_nt: TGTGCCAGCTGGGTTAAACAGGGGGCTAACTATGGCTACACCTTC
cdr3_aa: CASWVKQGANYGYTF

j_call: TRBJ1-5
v_call: TRBV5-6
clone_size: -
d_call: TRBD1
cdr3_nt: TGTGCCAGCAGCTTGCGGGCAGGGGGTATTCAGCCCCAGCATTTT
cdr3_aa: CASSLRAGGIQPQHF

j_call: TRBJ2-7
v_call: TRBV29-1
clone_size: -
d_call: -
cdr3_nt: TGCAGCGCCGGGGAAGGGTCCTACGAGCAGTACTTC
cdr3_aa: CSAGEGSYEQYF

j_call: TRBJ1-5
v_call: TRBV7-9
clone_size: -
d_call: TRBD1
cdr3_nt: TGTGCCAGCAGCCCCGACAGGGTGGATCAGCCCCAGCATTTT
cdr3_aa: CASSPDRVDQPQHF

j_call: TRBJ2-2
v_call: TRBV19
clone_size: -
d_call: TRBD2
cdr3_nt: TGTGCCAGTAAACCCCCGGGGGCTAGCGGGATGTCTAACACCGGGGAGCTGTTTTTT
cdr3_aa: CASKPPGASGMSNTGELFF

j_call: TRBJ1-6
v_call: TRBV5-1
clone_size: -
d_call: -
cdr3_nt: TGCGCCAGCAGCTTTGACTTACCCTATAATTCACCCCTCCACTTT
cdr3_aa: CASSFDLPYNSPLHF

j_call: TRBJ1-2
v_call: TRBV6-5
clone_size: -
d_call: -
cdr3_nt: TGTGCCAGCGCTGCGGGTATGGGCTACACCTTC
cdr3_aa: CASAAGMGYTF

j_call: TRBJ2-5
v_call: TRBV2
clone_size: -
d_call: TRBD1
cdr3_nt: TGTGCCAGCAGCCTAGGGGGCGCCGGGACCCAGTACTTC
cdr3_aa: CASSLGGAGTQYF

j_call: TRBJ1-2
v_call: TRBV20-1
clone_size: -
d_call: -
cdr3_nt: TGCAGTGCTACGGGAGACTATGGCTACACCTTC
cdr3_aa: CSATGDYGYTF

j_call: TRBJ1-1
v_call: TRBV18
clone_size: -
d_call: -
cdr3_nt: TGTGCCAGCTCACCACCTGGGGCGGCGGAAGCTTTCTTT
cdr3_aa: CASSPPGAAEAFF

j_call: TRBJ2-7
v_call: TRBV21-1
clone_size: -
d_call: -
cdr3_nt: TGTGCCAGCAGCAGTGGACGAATGCCGCGGGGTATTGACGAGCAGTACTTC
cdr3_aa: CASSSGRMPRGIDEQYF

j_call: TRBJ1-2
v_call: TRBV10-3
clone_size: -
d_call: TRBD1
cdr3_nt: TGTGCCATCACCCCGACAGGGCATGACTATGGCTACACCTTC
cdr3_aa: CAITPTGHDYGYTF

j_call: TRBJ2-7
v_call: TRBV7-2
clone_size: -
d_call: -
cdr3_nt: TGTGCCAGCAACCCGACAGGTGACTCCTACGAGCAGTACTTC
cdr3_aa: CASNPTGDSYEQYF

j_call: TRBJ1-6
v_call: TRBV7-2
clone_size: -
d_call: -
cdr3_nt: TGTGCCAGCAGCTCCGGGAGGTCCCTCCACTTT
cdr3_aa: CASSSGRSLHF

j_call: TRBJ2-1
v_call: TRBV2
clone_size: few
d_call: -
cdr3_nt: TGTGCCAGCAGTCCCGACAGAGACAATGAGCAGTTCTTC
cdr3_aa: CASSPDRDNEQFF

j_call: TRBJ2-2
v_call: TRBV5-4
clone_size: -
d_call: -
cdr3_nt: TGTGCCACCTCACGGAAAGGGGGCGGGGAGCTGTTTTTT
cdr3_aa: CATSRKGGGELFF

j_call: TRBJ2-2
v_call: TRBV5-1
clone_size: -
d_call: TRBD2
cdr3_nt: TGCGCCAGCAGCCTCACTAGCGGGACGAACACCGGGGAGCTGTTTTTT
cdr3_aa: CASSLTSGTNTGELFF

j_call: TRBJ1-1
v_call: TRBV19
clone_size: -
d_call: -
cdr3_nt: TGTGCCAGTAGTATTCTTGGGTTAGGCAGGGTTCCTGAAGCTTTCTTT
cdr3_aa: CASSILGLGRVPEAFF

j_call: TRBJ1-1
v_call: TRBV11-2
clone_size: -
d_call: -
cdr3_nt: TGTGCCAGCAGCCACATAACCCAGGGAGCTTTCTTT
cdr3_aa: CASSHITQGAFF

j_call: TRBJ1-5
v_call: TRBV7-3
clone_size: -
d_call: -
cdr3_nt: TGTGCCAGCAGCGACCGGGTCAATCAGCCCCAGCATTTT
cdr3_aa: CASSDRVNQPQHF

j_call: TRBJ2-1
v_call: TRBV11-2
clone_size: -
d_call: TRBD2
cdr3_nt: TGTGCCAGCAGCCGAACCTGGGGGGGGATCAATGAGCAGTTCTTC
cdr3_aa: CASSRTWGGINEQFF

j_call: TRBJ2-1
v_call: TRBV3-1/TRBV3-2
clone_size: -
d_call: TRBD2
cdr3_nt: TGTGCCAGCAGGAGTTACACTAGCGGGGCCTACAATGAGCAGTTCTTC
cdr3_aa: CASRSYTSGAYNEQFF

j_call: TRBJ2-2
v_call: TRBV27
clone_size: -
d_call: -
cdr3_nt: TGTGCCAGCAGTTTCCCCCAGACATCCGCGAACACCGGGGAGCTGTTTTTT
cdr3_aa: CASSFPQTSANTGELFF

j_call: TRBJ1-1
v_call: TRBV27
clone_size: -
d_call: -
cdr3_nt: TGTGCCAGCAGTTCACACCCTACAGGGTTAAACACTGAAGCTTTCTTT
cdr3_aa: CASSSHPTGLNTEAFF

j_call: TRBJ2-1
v_call: TRBV5-6
clone_size: -
d_call: TRBD2
cdr3_nt: TGTGCCAGCAGACCTAGCGGGAGAGGGACATTGATCTTC
cdr3_aa: CASRPSGRGTLIF

j_call: TRBJ2-3
v_call: TRBV7-9
clone_size: few
d_call: TRBD1
cdr3_nt: TGTGCCAGCAGCGTACTTTACCCGGGACAGGGGGATTTTGCAGATACGCAGTATTTT
cdr3_aa: CASSVLYPGQGDFADTQYF

j_call: TRBJ2-5
v_call: TRBV28
clone_size: -
d_call: TRBD1
cdr3_nt: TGTGCCAGCAGTGGGACAGGGGCGTCACAAGAGACCCAGTACTTC
cdr3_aa: CASSGTGASQETQYF

j_call: TRBJ2-2
v_call: TRBV19
clone_size: -
d_call: -
cdr3_nt: TGTGCCAGTAGTATCAGATTGGCCGGGGAGCTGTTTTTT
cdr3_aa: CASSIRLAGELFF

j_call: TRBJ1-5
v_call: TRBV3-1/TRBV3-2
clone_size: -
d_call: -
cdr3_nt: TGTGCCAGCAGCCAAGGCGGGAATCAGCCCCAGCATTTT
cdr3_aa: CASSQGGNQPQHF

j_call: TRBJ1-1
v_call: TRBV5-6
clone_size: once
d_call: -
cdr3_nt: TGTGCCAGCAGCTTCTCACAGGGGAACACTGAAGCTTTCTTT
cdr3_aa: CASSFSQGNTEAFF

j_call: TRBJ1-4
v_call: TRBV14
clone_size: once
d_call: -
cdr3_nt: TGTGCCAGCAGCCAAGGGGGCAGCGTGTACGAAAAACTGTTTTTT
cdr3_aa: CASSQGGSVYEKLFF

j_call: TRBJ2-7
v_call: TRBV5-1
clone_size: -
d_call: TRBD2
cdr3_nt: TGCGCCAGCAGCTTCACTAGCGGGCCCTACGAGCAGTACTTC
cdr3_aa: CASSFTSGPYEQYF

j_call: TRBJ2-5
v_call: TRBV27
clone_size: -
d_call: -
cdr3_nt: TGTGCCAGCAGTTTGGAGGGGGCGGGAGAGACCCAGTACTTC
cdr3_aa: CASSLEGAGETQYF

j_call: TRBJ1-5
v_call: TRBV3-1/TRBV3-2
clone_size: -
d_call: -
cdr3_nt: TGTGCCAGCAGCCAGGGTGAGGGACAGCCCCAGCATTTT
cdr3_aa: CASSQGEGQPQHF

j_call: TRBJ1-1
v_call: TRBV28
clone_size: -
d_call: -
cdr3_nt: TGTGCCAGCAGTTTACCCTACAGACAGGATTTGAACACTGAAGCTTTCTTT
cdr3_aa: CASSLPYRQDLNTEAFF

j_call: TRBJ2-1
v_call: TRBV3-1/TRBV3-2
clone_size: -
d_call: TRBD1
cdr3_nt: TGTGCCAGCAGCCCCGGGACAGGGCTCAATGAGCAGTTCTTC
cdr3_aa: CASSPGTGLNEQFF

j_call: TRBJ1-1
v_call: TRBV18
clone_size: -
d_call: TRBD1
cdr3_nt: TGTGCCAGCTCGCGGCCAGGGGGAACTGAAGCTTTCTTT
cdr3_aa: CASSRPGGTEAFF

j_call: TRBJ2-2
v_call: TRBV2
clone_size: -
d_call: TRBD2
cdr3_nt: TGTGCCAGCATGAACCGAGGACTAGCGGGATTTCAGAACACCGGGGAGCTGTTTTTT
cdr3_aa: CASMNRGLAGFQNTGELFF

j_call: TRBJ2-2
v_call: TRBV30
clone_size: -
d_call: -
cdr3_nt: TGTGCCTGGGGGGCTCGTACCGGGGAGCTGTTTTTT
cdr3_aa: CAWGARTGELFF

j_call: TRBJ2-3
v_call: TRBV7-2
clone_size: -
d_call: TRBD2
cdr3_nt: TGTGCCAGCAGCTCCCCTAGCGGGAGGGCCCCAGATACGCAGTATTTT
cdr3_aa: CASSSPSGRAPDTQYF

j_call: TRBJ2-1
v_call: TRBV4-2
clone_size: -
d_call: TRBD2
cdr3_nt: TGTGCCAGCAGCCATGGAAGCGGGAGATCAAATTACAATGAGCAGTTCTTC
cdr3_aa: CASSHGSGRSNYNEQFF

j_call: TRBJ2-3
v_call: TRBV7-2
clone_size: -
d_call: -
cdr3_nt: TGTGCCAGCAGCTTCGCCCCTGGGGGCGGCACAGATACGCAGTATTTT
cdr3_aa: CASSFAPGGGTDTQYF

j_call: TRBJ1-1
v_call: TRBV3-1/TRBV3-2
clone_size: -
d_call: -
cdr3_nt: TGTGCCAGCAGCCAAGACCGGGACACTGAAGCTTTCTTT
cdr3_aa: CASSQDRDTEAFF

j_call: TRBJ2-1
v_call: TRBV11-1
clone_size: -
d_call: -
cdr3_nt: TGTGCCAGCAGCTTAAACGGACAGAGGGGCTACAATGAGCAGTTCTTC
cdr3_aa: CASSLNGQRGYNEQFF

j_call: TRBJ2-7
v_call: TRBV7-2
clone_size: -
d_call: TRBD2
cdr3_nt: TGTGCCAGCAGCAGACAAGGGGTTCCTAGCGGGAGGAGTTCCCACGAGCAGTACTTC
cdr3_aa: CASSRQGVPSGRSSHEQYF